This entry features one TCR beta chain sequence. The table lists this clonotype with many counts. Its antigen is unknown. No much larger clone exists at a distance of one base, and base qualities are not known. The intended sense of this specimen's time point label: blood at routine non-recurrence follow-up after resection. Whole RNA extracted from tumor and nontumor lung tissue, or from cryopreserved PBMC samples, was used for TCR sequencing without cell sorting. Only patients with enough RNA available from two or more tumor regions were chosen for TCR sequencing. Measured from the cysteine to the phenylalanine, the CDR3 is 16 residues long. Of the read, only the CDR3 DNA is kept; its 48 bases are in frame from base 1. CDR1 SGHAT and CDR2 FQNNGV are derived from the germline V gene. The germline V and J ends show losses of 6 bases and 4 bases respectively, and no gene match explains 12 bases of the junction.

The method behind the library was 5' RACE. The sequencer was a NextSeq 500. The TCR library protocol attached a unique molecular identifier to each TCR cDNA molecule to allow correction of PCR and sequencing errors. As for the original processing: TCR identification, UMI-based error correction and CDR3 extraction were all carried out with Decombinator tools. Expanded TCRs were defined as those above a frequency of 2 per 1,000, corresponding to the top 1% of the tumor frequency distribution. Renyi diversity was computed with the R vegan package after each repertoire had been subsampled 100 times to 5,000 TCRs. CDR3 similarity networks were built from amino acid triplet string-kernel similarity, connecting CDR3s with pairwise similarity above 0.82. In-frame beta chains were kept once TCRdb had trimmed the public reads at Q25 with fastp and called clones with MiXCR. Identical CDR3 proteins give one entry, which carries the most common genes and DNA. Clone size and V and J calls follow TCRdb, not the original study. Within this sample are 95,000 to 130,000 distinct CDR3 sequences, with less than 15% of them counted one time only. The ten biggest clones cover around 17% of the sample.

This entry comes from a study of spatial heterogeneity in lung cancer (dated by TCRdb to between 2018 and 2021). Some background on the complete study: Donors were some 78 patients with early-stage, untreated non-small cell lung cancer from the lung TRACERx cohort. Follow-up PBMC samples were sequenced whenever available, with a median time to follow-up of about 2 years after resection. More beta-chain than alpha-chain transcripts were consistently detected, likely reflecting higher beta-chain transcript abundance. In the raw uncorrected reads, each unique combination of TCR and UMI appeared on average more than ten times. In non-small cell lung cancer, the study made a quantitative comparison of TCR alpha and beta repertoires among multiple tumor regions, matched nontumor lung and blood. Nonsynonymous mutation counts, determined by whole-exome sequencing of tumor tissue, were related to features of the TCR repertoire. Both alpha and beta chains were TCR-sequenced in approximately 220 tumor regions, 64 matched nontumor lung samples and around 54 PBMC samples obtained at surgery. On the study overall, not on this receptor specifically: Ubiquitous expanded tumor TCRs were found in blood more often at tumor resection than at routine follow-up. Confirming at a functional level the hypothesis that regional TCRs recognize regional mutations was considered to require additional single-cell paired TCR alpha and beta sequencing. Comparisons of baseline and follow-up blood repertoires included only about 15 patients.

This clonotype originated in a male donor with early-stage non-small cell lung cancer. The sequence is built from TRBV11-2 and TRBJ2-5, and TRBD1 matches 9 of the central bases. Here the sequenced sample was PBMCs, taken at follow-up. The bases are TGTGCCAGCAGGACAGGGGGGCGTGAGAAGCGAGAGACCCAGTACTTC. It codes for CASRTGGREKRETQYF.